This TCR beta chain is from a study of Graves' ophthalmopathy and Graves' hyperthyroidism. The TCR beta CDR3 regions underwent amplification from RNA transcripts. A first-round RT-PCR used HTBI primers, followed by a second-round multiplex PCR. MiXCR was run by TCRdb on the multiplex PCR reads, yielding one entry per CDR3 protein. Counted here are around 1.1 million distinct CDR3 sequences, about 38% occurring once; the ten biggest clones make up over 8.5%. This sequence originates from an adult man with Graves' hyperthyroidism. Sequenced material: peripheral blood or thyroid tissue (not recorded which).

The CDR3 nucleotides are TGTGCCAGCAGCTGGACGGCAGGGGGCACTGAAGCTTTCTTT. Translation: CASSWTAGGTEAFF. V gene TRBV7-2 combines with J gene TRBJ1-1; 7 positions agree with TRBD1. Germline trimming cut 4 bases from V and 4 bases from J; bases unmatched to any gene: 6. CDR3 length: 14 residues. Looked up from germline, CDR1 is SGHTA and CDR2 is FQGNSA.